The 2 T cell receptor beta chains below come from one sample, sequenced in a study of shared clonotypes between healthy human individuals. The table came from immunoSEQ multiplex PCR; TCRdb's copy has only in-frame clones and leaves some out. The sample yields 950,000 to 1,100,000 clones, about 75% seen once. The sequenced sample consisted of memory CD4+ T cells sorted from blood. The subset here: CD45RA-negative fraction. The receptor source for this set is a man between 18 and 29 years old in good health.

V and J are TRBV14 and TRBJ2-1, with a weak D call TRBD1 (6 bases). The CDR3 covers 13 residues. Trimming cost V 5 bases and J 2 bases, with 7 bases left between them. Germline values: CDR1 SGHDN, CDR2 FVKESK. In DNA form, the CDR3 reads TGTGCCAGCAGCGGACAGACCTACAATGAGCAGTTCTTC. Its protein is CASSGQTYNEQFF.

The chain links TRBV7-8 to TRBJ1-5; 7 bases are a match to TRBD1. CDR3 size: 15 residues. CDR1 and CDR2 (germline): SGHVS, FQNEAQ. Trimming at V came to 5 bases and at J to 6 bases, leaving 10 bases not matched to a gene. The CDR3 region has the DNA TGTGCCAGCAGCCCACTACCGGGACAGCCTCAGCCCCAGCATTTT. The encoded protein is CASSPLPGQPQPQHF.